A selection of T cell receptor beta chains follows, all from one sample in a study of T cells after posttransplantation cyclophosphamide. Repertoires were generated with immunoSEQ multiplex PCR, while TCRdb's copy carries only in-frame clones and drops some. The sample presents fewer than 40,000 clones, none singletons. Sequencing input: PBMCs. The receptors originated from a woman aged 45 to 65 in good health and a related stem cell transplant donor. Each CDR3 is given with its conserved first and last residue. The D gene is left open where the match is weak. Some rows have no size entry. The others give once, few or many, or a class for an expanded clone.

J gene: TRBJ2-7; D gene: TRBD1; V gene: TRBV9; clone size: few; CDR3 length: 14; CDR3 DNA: TGTGCCAGCAGCGCGGGACAGGGGGCCAACGAGCAGTACTTC; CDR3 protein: CASSAGQGANEQYF
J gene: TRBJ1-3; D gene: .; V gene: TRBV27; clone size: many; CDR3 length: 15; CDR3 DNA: TGTGCCAGCAGTCCGGCCGGGGGATCTGGAAACACCATATATTTT; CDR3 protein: CASSPAGGSGNTIYF
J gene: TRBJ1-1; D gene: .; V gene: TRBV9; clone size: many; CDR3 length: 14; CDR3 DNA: TGTGCCAGCAGCGTGCATCCGAGGGACACTGAAGCTTTCTTT; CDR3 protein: CASSVHPRDTEAFF
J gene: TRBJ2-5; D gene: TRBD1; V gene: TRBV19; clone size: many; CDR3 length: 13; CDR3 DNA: TGTGCCAGTAGTATCAGGGGGCAAGAGACCCAGTACTTC; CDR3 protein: CASSIRGQETQYF
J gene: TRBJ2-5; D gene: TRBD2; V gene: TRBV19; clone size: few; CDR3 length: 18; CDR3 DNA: TGTGCCAGTAGTATCGCGGGACTAGCGGGAGGCTTAACAGAGACCCAGTACTTC; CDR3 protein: CASSIAGLAGGLTETQYF
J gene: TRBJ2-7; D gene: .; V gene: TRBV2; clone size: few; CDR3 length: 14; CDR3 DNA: TGTGCCAGCAGTGAAACGGACGGGGAAGGCGAGCAGTACTTC; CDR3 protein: CASSETDGEGEQYF
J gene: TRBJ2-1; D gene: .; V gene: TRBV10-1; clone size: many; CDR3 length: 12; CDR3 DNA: TGCGCCAGCAGTGAGACAGGCGATGAGCAGTTCTTC; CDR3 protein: CASSETGDEQFF
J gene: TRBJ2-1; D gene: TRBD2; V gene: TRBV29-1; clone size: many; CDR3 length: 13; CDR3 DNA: TGCAGCGTTTACGCCCGACTAGCGGGAAGGCAGTTCTTC; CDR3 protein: CSVYARLAGRQFF
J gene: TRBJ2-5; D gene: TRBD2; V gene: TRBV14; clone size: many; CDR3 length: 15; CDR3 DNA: TGTGCCAGCAGCCTCCTAGCGGGGAGGGTAGAGACCCAGTACTTC; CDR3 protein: CASSLLAGRVETQYF
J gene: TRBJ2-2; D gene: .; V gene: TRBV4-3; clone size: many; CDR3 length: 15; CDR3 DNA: TGCGCCAGCAGCCAAGAAGGTAGGACAGCGCAGGAGCTGTTTTTT; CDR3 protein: CASSQEGRTAQELFF
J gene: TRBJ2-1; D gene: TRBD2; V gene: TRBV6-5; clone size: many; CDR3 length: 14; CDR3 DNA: TGTGCCAGCAGGAGGGAAGCGGGAGTGGGTGAGCAGTTCTTC; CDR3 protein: CASRREAGVGEQFF
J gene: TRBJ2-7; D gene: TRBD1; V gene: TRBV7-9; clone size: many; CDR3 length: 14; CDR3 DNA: TGTGCCAGCAGCCCGGACAGGTTCCGTGTCGAGCAGTACTTC; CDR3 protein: CASSPDRFRVEQYF
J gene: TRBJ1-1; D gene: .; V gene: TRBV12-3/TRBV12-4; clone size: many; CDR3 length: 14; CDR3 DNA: TGTGCCAGCAGCCCGGAGGGGAGGAACACTGAAGCTTTCTTT; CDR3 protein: CASSPEGRNTEAFF
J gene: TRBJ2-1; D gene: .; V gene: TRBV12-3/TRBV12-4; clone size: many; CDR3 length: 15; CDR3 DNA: TGTGCCAGCAGTTTGGGGGACTGGGCCTACAATGAGCAGTTCTTC; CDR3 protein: CASSLGDWAYNEQFF
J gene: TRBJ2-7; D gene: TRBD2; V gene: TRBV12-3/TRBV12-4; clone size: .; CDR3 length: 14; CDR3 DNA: TGTGCCTCCCGACTAGCGGGAATAGTCTACGAGCAGTACTTC; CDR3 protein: CASRLAGIVYEQYF
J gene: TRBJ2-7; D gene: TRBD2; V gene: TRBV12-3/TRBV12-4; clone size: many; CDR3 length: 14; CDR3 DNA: TGTGCCAGCAGGACCGGGACTAGCGGGGGAGAGCAGTACTTC; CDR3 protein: CASRTGTSGGEQYF
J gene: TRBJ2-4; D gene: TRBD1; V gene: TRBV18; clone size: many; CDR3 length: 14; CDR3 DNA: TGTGCCAGCTCTCCCGACAGGGCTGTAAACATTCAGTACTTC; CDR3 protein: CASSPDRAVNIQYF
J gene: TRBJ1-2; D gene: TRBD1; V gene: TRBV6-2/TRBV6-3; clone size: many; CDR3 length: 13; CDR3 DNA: TGTGCCAGCAGCTACGTCGGACAGGGAAGCTACACCTTC; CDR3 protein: CASSYVGQGSYTF
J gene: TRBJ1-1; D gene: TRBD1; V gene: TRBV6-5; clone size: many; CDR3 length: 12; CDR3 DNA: TGTGCCGCGCACAGGGGGAACACTGAAGCTTTCTTT; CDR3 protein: CAAHRGNTEAFF
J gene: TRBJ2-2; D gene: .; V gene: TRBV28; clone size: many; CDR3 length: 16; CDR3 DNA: TGTGCCAGCAGTTTCCCGACAGATAGAAGTACCGGGGAGCTGTTTTTT; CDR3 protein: CASSFPTDRSTGELFF
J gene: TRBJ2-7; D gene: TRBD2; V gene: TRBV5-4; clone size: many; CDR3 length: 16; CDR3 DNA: TGTGCCAGCAGCCCCGGGGGTAGCGGGACCTTCTACGAGCAGTACTTC; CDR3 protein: CASSPGGSGTFYEQYF
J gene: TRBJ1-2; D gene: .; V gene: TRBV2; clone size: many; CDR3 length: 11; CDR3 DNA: TGTGCCAGCGGGGCTGCTTACGGCTACACCTTC; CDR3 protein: CASGAAYGYTF
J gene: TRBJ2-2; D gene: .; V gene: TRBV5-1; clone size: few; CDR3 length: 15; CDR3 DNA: TGCGCCAGCAGCTTGTACAGTCCGAACACCGGGGAGCTGTTTTTT; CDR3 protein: CASSLYSPNTGELFF
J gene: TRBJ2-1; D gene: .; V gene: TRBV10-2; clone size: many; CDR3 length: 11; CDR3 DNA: TGCGCCAGCAGTTGGGGGGAATCGCAGTTCTTC; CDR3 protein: CASSWGESQFF
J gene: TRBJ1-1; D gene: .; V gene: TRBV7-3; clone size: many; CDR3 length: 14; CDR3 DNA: TGTGCCAGCAGCCCGGGACAAATGAACACTGAAGCTTTCTTT; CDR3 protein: CASSPGQMNTEAFF
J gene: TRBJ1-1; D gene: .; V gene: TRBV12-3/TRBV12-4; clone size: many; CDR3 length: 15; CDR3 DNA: TGTGCCAGCAGTTCGTCGGGCAGGGAAAACACTGAAGCTTTCTTT; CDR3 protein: CASSSSGRENTEAFF
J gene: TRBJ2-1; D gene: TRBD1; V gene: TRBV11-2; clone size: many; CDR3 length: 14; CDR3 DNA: TGTGCCAGCAGCGGAGATGACAGGGCCGCGGAGCAGTTCTTC; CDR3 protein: CASSGDDRAAEQFF
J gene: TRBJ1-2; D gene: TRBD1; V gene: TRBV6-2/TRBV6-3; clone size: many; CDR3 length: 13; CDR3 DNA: TGTGCCCTTCGGCCGGAGGGGGCTTATGGCTACACCTTC; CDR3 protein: CALRPEGAYGYTF
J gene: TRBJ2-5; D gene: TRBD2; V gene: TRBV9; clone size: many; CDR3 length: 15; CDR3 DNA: TGTGCCAGCAGCGTTACCCGGGAGGGCGGGGAGACCCAGTACTTC; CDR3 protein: CASSVTREGGETQYF
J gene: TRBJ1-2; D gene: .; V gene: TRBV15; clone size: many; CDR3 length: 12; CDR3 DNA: TGTGCCACCAGCATAGCTAACTATGGCTACACCTTC; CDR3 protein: CATSIANYGYTF
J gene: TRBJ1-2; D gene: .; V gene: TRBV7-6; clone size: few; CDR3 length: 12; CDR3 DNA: TGTGCCAGCAGTCCCTGGACAGATGGCTACACCTTC; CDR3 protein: CASSPWTDGYTF
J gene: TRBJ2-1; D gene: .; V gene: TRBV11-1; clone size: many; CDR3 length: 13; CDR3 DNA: TGTGCCAGCAGCTTGGCTTTAAGAAATGAGCAGTTCTTC; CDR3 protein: CASSLALRNEQFF
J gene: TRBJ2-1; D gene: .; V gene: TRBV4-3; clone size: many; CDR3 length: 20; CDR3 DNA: TGCGCCAGCAGCCAAGATCCCATAGCGGTCCAACCCTGGGCCCACAATGAGCAGTTCTTC; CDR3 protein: CASSQDPIAVQPWAHNEQFF
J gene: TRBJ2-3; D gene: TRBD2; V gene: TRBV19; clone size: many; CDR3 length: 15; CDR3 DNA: TGTGCCAGTAGTATAAAGGGGACTAGAACAGATACGCAGTATTTT; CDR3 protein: CASSIKGTRTDTQYF
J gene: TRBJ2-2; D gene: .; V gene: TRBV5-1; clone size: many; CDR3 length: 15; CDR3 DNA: TGCGCCAGCAGCTTGGTGGCAGAGAACACCGGGGAGCTGTTTTTT; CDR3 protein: CASSLVAENTGELFF
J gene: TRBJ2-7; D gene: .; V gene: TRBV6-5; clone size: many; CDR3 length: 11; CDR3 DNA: TGTGCCAGCACCTTCTCCTACGAGCAGTACTTC; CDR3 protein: CASTFSYEQYF
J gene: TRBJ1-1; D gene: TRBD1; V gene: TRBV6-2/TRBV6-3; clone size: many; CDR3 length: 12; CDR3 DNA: TGTGCCACCGGGACAGGGAACACTGAAGCTTTCTTT; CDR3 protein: CATGTGNTEAFF
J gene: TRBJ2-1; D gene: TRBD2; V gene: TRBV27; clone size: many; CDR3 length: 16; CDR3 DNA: TGTGCCAGCAGACGGGGGACTAGCGGGAGTAACCATGAGCAGTTCTTC; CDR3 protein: CASRRGTSGSNHEQFF
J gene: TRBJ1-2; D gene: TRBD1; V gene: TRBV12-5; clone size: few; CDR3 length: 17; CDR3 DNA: TGTGCTAGTGGTTTGGTAACAGGGGGCGTATATAGCTATGGCTACACCTTC; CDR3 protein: CASGLVTGGVYSYGYTF
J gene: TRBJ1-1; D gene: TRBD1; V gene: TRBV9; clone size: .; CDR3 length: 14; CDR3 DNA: TGTGCCAGCAGCGCAAGACAGGGTGACACTGAAGCTTTCTTT; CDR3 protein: CASSARQGDTEAFF
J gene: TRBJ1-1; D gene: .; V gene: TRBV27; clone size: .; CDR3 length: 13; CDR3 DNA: TGTGCCAGCAGTTTATGGGGCACCACTGAAGCTTTCTTT; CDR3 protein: CASSLWGTTEAFF
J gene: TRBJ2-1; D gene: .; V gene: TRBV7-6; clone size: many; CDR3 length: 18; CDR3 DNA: TGTGCCAGCAGCCCAGTCGCAGGGGCGCCCCTAAAATACAATGAGCAGTTCTTC; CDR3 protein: CASSPVAGAPLKYNEQFF
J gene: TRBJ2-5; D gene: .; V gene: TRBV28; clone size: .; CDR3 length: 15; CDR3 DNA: TGTGCCAGCAGAATGGAGGGCGCGGGACAAGAGACCCAGTACTTC; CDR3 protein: CASRMEGAGQETQYF
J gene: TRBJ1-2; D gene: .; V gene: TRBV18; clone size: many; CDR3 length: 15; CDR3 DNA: TGTGCCAGCTCACCCACCCGGGGTACTAACTATGGCTACACCTTC; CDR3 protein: CASSPTRGTNYGYTF
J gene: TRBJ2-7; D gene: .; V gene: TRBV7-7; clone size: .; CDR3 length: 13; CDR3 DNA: TGTGCCAGCAGCTTAGATAGGGCGCACGAGCAGTACTTC; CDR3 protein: CASSLDRAHEQYF
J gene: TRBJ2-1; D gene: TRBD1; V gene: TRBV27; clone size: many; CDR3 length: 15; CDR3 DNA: TGTGCCAGCAGTTCCGACAGGGTCCCCTACAATGAGCAGTTCTTC; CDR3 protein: CASSSDRVPYNEQFF
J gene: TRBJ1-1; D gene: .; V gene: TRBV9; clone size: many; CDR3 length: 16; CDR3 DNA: TGTGCCAGCAGCGTTGGAGCAGGGAACATGAACACTGAAGCTTTCTTT; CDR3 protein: CASSVGAGNMNTEAFF
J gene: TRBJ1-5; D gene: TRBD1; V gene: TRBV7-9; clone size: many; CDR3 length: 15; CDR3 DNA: TGTGCCAGCAGCCCTGAGACAGGGTCCAATCAGCCCCAGCATTTT; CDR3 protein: CASSPETGSNQPQHF